This paragraph reports one T cell receptor (beta chain). Which antigen it targets is not known. The record has no base qualities; no much larger clone is one base away. The germline V gene gives CDR1 as ENHRY and CDR2 as SYGVKD. V and J are truncated by 0 bases and 0 bases respectively, leaving an intervening sequence of 12 bases. The CDR3 goes from the cysteine to the phenylalanine over 16 residues. The DNA shown is the 48-base CDR3, in frame from base 1. These data come from a study of blood T cells in healthy people across ages (dated by TCRdb to 2015 to 2017). Regarding the study in general: In model experiments, template switching captured roughly one uniquely barcoded TCR beta cDNA molecule for every two T cells. Age-related changes in TCR beta repertoire diversity were measured in the study by deep sequencing normalized with unique cDNA molecular identifiers. The donors were divided into four age groups: young (average approximately 16 years), middle-aged (approximately 41), aged (approximately 62) and long-lived (roughly 88). To avoid experimental bias, donors of different ages were randomly spread across the sequencing lanes. The study analyzed two additional independent replicas of 1 million unique cDNA reads from the same blood draw for two donors, one aged 18 to 30 and one aged 80 or older.

Receptor amplification or capture employed 5' RACE. Sequencer: Illumina HiSeq 2500. A second PCR of about 6 to 11 cycles was performed with a sample-barcoded 5' primer and a J-beta primer mix. Each TCR beta cDNA molecule received a unique molecular identifier from a template-switch 5' adaptor carrying 12 random nucleotides. At least 3 million CDR3-containing paired-end reads were obtained from each sample. First-strand cDNA was synthesized from all RNA with the Mint cDNA synthesis kit, primed by a TRBC-specific oligonucleotide. After uracil-DNA glycosylase treatment, a first 18-cycle PCR used universal primers M1SS and BC2_uni_R on all cDNA. As for the original processing: Normalization of each sample was performed by random selection of 1 million high-quality reads, each carrying a distinct molecular identifier. Reads sharing molecular identifiers were discarded rather than binned into consensus sequences. MiTCR, run with a Q25 quality threshold and the strictest error-elimination algorithm, handled CDR3 identification, clonotype clustering and error correction. Lower-bound total TCR beta diversity was estimated with a nonparametric unseen species model using Euler transformation. TCRdb redid the processing of the public reads, applying fastp at Q25 and MiXCR, and retained in-frame beta chains. CDR3 protein sequences are deduplicated, and each keeps its most common genes and DNA. The V and J calls were determined by TCRdb, not by the authors. This sample has approximately 1.5 million distinct CDR3 sequences in its table, and 34% of those were observed once. The ten largest account for 10% to 12% of the sample.

Systemically healthy Caucasian individuals from Russia, roughly 40 in total and aged roughly 6 to 100 years, were included as donors. Ten milliliters of peripheral blood were drawn from each donor into EDTA-treated Vacutainer tubes. Ficoll-Paque density-gradient centrifugation was used to isolate PBMCs, with at least 7 million per sample. Trizol reagent was used to extract total RNA from PBMCs, with at least 5 micrograms per sample. For every donor, an aliquot of PBMCs went through flow cytometry to measure the percentages of naive CD45RAhigh/CD27high T cells. Findings and caveats that apply to the study as a whole: Compared with the aged group, the long-lived group had more naive CD4+ T cells, fewer expanded clones and increased TCR diversity, suggesting age selection. Estimates of total diversity based on one million sequenced T cells were considered lower bounds and underestimates. Observed TCR beta diversity per million T cells fell roughly linearly with age, and a significant reduction was already apparent by age approximately 40. A strong correlation was found between observed TCR beta diversity and the percentage of naive T cells measured by flow cytometry. Bulk unsorted PBMC profiling prevented conclusive comparison of naive and antigen-experienced compartments. Because the CMV infection status of the donors was unknown, age-related changes in expanded clonotypes may potentially have been confounded.

The chain employs TRBV10-3 and TRBJ2-7, with the D gene uncertain. Sequencing was performed on blood. The clonotype originates from a woman under 40 in good health. This receptor carries the CDR3 CAISESHSLSSYEQYF. The bases are TGTGCCATCAGTGAGTCGCATAGCCTGAGCTCCTACGAGCAGTACTTC.